The clone carrying this T cell receptor beta chain was seen at least ten times. Its matching antigen is unknown. The entry originates in a study of HIV-infected patients and healthy controls. Regarding the study as a whole: HIV-infected patients shared fewer CDR3 sequences between individuals than healthy controls. CMV-associated CDR3s mostly grew nonsignificantly during therapy, while HIV-associated CDR3s declined significantly. No HLA typing of donors was done in this study.

V lost 7 bases to trimming and J lost 2 bases, with 8 bases between them. CDR3 length: 13 amino acids. Germline lookup yields CDR1 ENHRY and CDR2 SYGVKD. Roughly three months, about 14 weeks, into antiretroviral therapy, follow-up blood was collected. No cell fractionation was done, so the repertoire covers all unsorted peripheral blood T cells. cDNA was made from 500 ng RNA using alpha and beta constant primers. Separate chain-specific third strand synthesis with multiplexing indices produced the alpha and beta libraries. TCRdb fed the 5' RACE reads into MiXCR, producing one record per CDR3 protein. This sample has approximately 7,000 distinct CDR3 sequences; around 6.7% occur once, and the top ten carry approximately 16%.

The sample here was blood, taken during antiretroviral therapy. The clonotype originates from an adult with HIV infection. V gene TRBV10-3 combines with J gene TRBJ2-2; weak D call: TRBD2 (6 bases). The CDR3 coding sequence is TGTGCCATCACGGGGGTAAACACCGGGGAGCTGTTTTTT. Protein sequence: CAITGVNTGELFF.